Following are 32 T cell receptor beta chains from one sample sequenced in a study of blood T cell repertoires in COVID-19. Sequencing was performed with immunoSEQ multiplex PCR; in TCRdb, only in-frame clones are kept and a portion is missing. This sample has around 260,000 clones, with 88% found just once. What was sequenced was peripheral blood. These receptors all stem from a woman aged 70-85 years with COVID-19, enrolled during active disease.

V usage is TRBV11-3 and J usage is TRBJ2-2; D ambiguous. The CDR3 extends over 15 amino acids. Germline CDR1 reads SGHNT; CDR2 reads YENEEA. Deletions cut 2 bases from V and 3 bases from J, with 10 bases between. Here the CDR3 reads CASSLRSGDTGELFF. CDR3 sequence (DNA): TGTGCCAGCAGCTTACGGAGTGGAGACACCGGGGAGCTGTTTTTT.

The J gene is TRBJ2-3, the V gene TRBV5-4, with 10 bases fitting TRBD2. V shed 0 bases, J shed 7 bases, and the junction held 8 bases outside the gene matches. The CDR3 spans 16 residues. Germline loops: CDR1 SGHNT, CDR2 YYREEE (reference sequence). Here the CDR3 reads CASSLAASGSPNTQYF. CDR3 nucleotide sequence: TGTGCCAGCAGCTTGGCGGCTAGCGGGAGTCCGAATACGCAGTATTTT.

The chain uses TRBV28 and TRBJ2-7; 7 bases are a match to TRBD1. Looked up from germline, CDR1 is MDHEN and CDR2 is SYDVKM. The junction had 8 bases not matched to a gene; V was cut back by 6 bases and J by 0 bases. This CDR3 spans 15 amino acids. CDR3 residues: CASSRRRDSSYEQYF. The CDR3 region has the DNA TGTGCCAGCAGCCGGCGCCGGGACAGCTCCTACGAGCAGTACTTC.

Details on this clone: Relative to the germline gene, one junction end is altered; a read error may explain this. Other nucleotide sequences in the sample specify the same CDR3. CDR3 region: CASSDGQGAGWLSYEQYF. The CDR3 DNA follows: TGTGCCAGCAGTGATGGTCAGGGAGCGGGGTGGCTCTCCTACGAGCAGTATTTC. The V call is TRBV2, the J call TRBJ2-7; TRBD2 aligns across 7 bases. CDR1 is SNHLY and CDR2 is FYNNEI in the germline V gene. This CDR3 contains 18 residues.

The chain is built from TRBV18 and TRBJ1-4; 7 nucleotides align to TRBD1. The CDR3 sequence is 14 residues long. V was pared by 2 bases and J by 7 bases, with 4 bases of the junction left unmatched. From germline, CDR1 is KGHSH and CDR2 LQKENI. CDR3 sequence (DNA): TGTGCCAGCTCACCAACAGGGGTAACTGAAAAACTGTTTTTT. This sequence encodes CASSPTGVTEKLFF.

The chain carries TRBV4-2 and TRBJ2-7; no clear D gene. Germline CDR1 and CDR2: LGHNA and YNFKEQ. This CDR3 spans 13 amino acids. V lost 0 bases to trimming and J lost 5 bases, with 8 bases between them. CDR3 sequence: CASSQDFLDEQYF. The CDR3 bases are TGTGCCAGCAGCCAAGATTTTCTAGACGAGCAGTACTTC.

The chain joins TRBV7-9 to TRBJ2-7, with 10 bases identical to TRBD2. This CDR3 contains 16 residues. CDR1 and CDR2 (germline): SEHNR, FQNEAQ (reference sequence). V dropped 5 bases and J dropped 3; count of bases not matched to a gene: 10. As DNA, the CDR3 is TGTGCCAGCAGCCCCGGATCGGGACTAGCGTACTACGAGCAGTACTTC. It codes for CASSPGSGLAYYEQYF.

The chain combines TRBV6-2 or TRBV6-3 with TRBJ2-7; TRBD2 agrees at 9 bases. The J segment lost 4 bases and the V segment lost 3 bases, leaving 10 bases of the junction unmatched. Germline assignment: CDR1 MNHEY and CDR2 SVGEGT. This CDR3 is built from 16 residues. In nucleotides, the CDR3 is TGTGCCAGCAGTTATGGCGAGGCGGGAGGGATATACGAGCAGTACTTC. Amino acid sequence: CASSYGEAGGIYEQYF.

The V and J genes are TRBV7-2 and TRBJ1-6; D is perhaps TRBD1 (5 bases). CDR3 length: 12 residues. V was cut by 7 bases and J by 13 bases, with 14 bases left in between. CDR1 is SGHTA, CDR2 FQGNSA, per germline. The CDR3 bases are TGTGCCAGCAAGACGACAGCCCATCCCCTCCACTTT. Its translation is CASKTTAHPLHF.

V gene TRBV29-1 combines with J gene TRBJ1-2; 11 bases line up with TRBD1. This CDR3 has 13 residues. Germline-derived CDR1 and CDR2 are SQVTM and ANQGSEA. Trimming at V came to 4 bases and at J to 6 bases, leaving 4 bases not matched to a gene. CDR3 loop: CSVVGQGVDGYTF. The CDR3, as DNA: TGCAGCGTTGTGGGACAGGGGGTCGATGGCTACACCTTC.

V is TRBV5-1 and J is TRBJ1-1; D not certain. The CDR3 runs 17 residues. V was pared by 2 bases and J by 1 base, with 18 bases between. Germline V lookup: CDR1 SGHRS, CDR2 YFSETQ. The CDR3 loop reads CASSFTLEQTANTEAFF. CDR3 nucleotide sequence: TGCGCCAGCAGCTTCACCCTCGAACAAACAGCGAACACTGAAGCTTTCTTT.

V and J are TRBV18 and TRBJ2-7; TRBD1 is a possible D gene (5 bases). With 3 bases removed from V and 3 bases from J, the gap between germline ends came to 9 bases. Germline CDR1 reads KGHSH; CDR2 reads LQKENI. The length of the CDR3 is 13 residues. DNA of the CDR3: TGTGCCAGCTCACCCATACAGGACTACGAGCAGTACTTC. This encodes CASSPIQDYEQYF.

This chain joins TRBV6-5 and TRBJ2-1; TRBD1 is a possible D gene (6 bases). The CDR3 covers 14 residues. With 7 bases removed from V and 10 bases from J, the gap between germline ends came to 20 bases. Germline V lookup: CDR1 MNHEY, CDR2 SVGAGI. The CDR3 protein is CASIVAQGRFEQFF. The DNA of the CDR3 is TGTGCCAGCATTGTTGCGCAGGGGAGATTCGAGCAGTTCTTC.

CDR3 in amino acids: CASSLGTAKKLFF. As DNA, the CDR3 is TGTGCCAGCAGTTTGGGGACAGCTAAAAAACTGTTTTTT. V usage is TRBV12-3 or TRBV12-4 and J usage is TRBJ1-4; 7 bases are a match to TRBD1. V shed 3 bases and J 9 bases; nucleotides not matched to a gene: 4. The CDR3 contains 13 residues.

The V gene is TRBV15, the J gene TRBJ2-2; no reliable D call. V was trimmed by 1 base and J by 1 base, leaving 10 bases between them. The CDR3 loop spans 16 amino acids. Per germline, CDR1 LNHNV and CDR2 YYDKDF (reference sequence). CDR3 nucleotides: TGTGCCACCAGCAGAGGGCAGTCGGGGAACACCGGGGAGCTGTTTTTT. Translation: CATSRGQSGNTGELFF.

J is TRBJ1-2 and V is TRBV4-3; 11 nucleotides agree with TRBD1. The CDR3 contains 13 residues. V shed 4 bases and J 8 bases; nucleotides not matched to a gene: 3. The germline CDR1 and CDR2 sequences are LGHNA and YSLEER. The CDR3 is CASSPGQGDGYTF. The DNA of the CDR3 is TGCGCCAGCAGCCCGGGACAGGGGGACGGCTACACCTTC.

The V gene is TRBV4-1, the J gene TRBJ2-7; TRBD2 matches at 9 bases. J was trimmed by 2 bases and V by 0 bases; bases with no gene match: 8. This CDR3 comprises 17 residues. CDR1 is MGHRA and CDR2 is YSYEKL in the germline V gene. The CDR3: CASSQDFYSGRPYEQYF. Written as DNA, the CDR3 is TGCGCCAGCAGCCAAGATTTCTATAGCGGGAGACCCTACGAGCAGTACTTC.

The chain links TRBV19 to TRBJ2-1; the D gene is possibly TRBD1 (6 bases). This CDR3 comprises 13 residues. Trimming removed 5 bases from V and 5 bases from J, with 10 bases in between. Germline V lookup: CDR1 LNHDA, CDR2 SQIVND (reference sequence). The CDR3 DNA is TGTGCCAGTAGTTTGGCAGGGGACAATGAGCAGTTCTTC. Its protein is CASSLAGDNEQFF.

The chain carries TRBV20-1 and TRBJ2-7, with D unresolved. CDR1 and CDR2 (germline): DFQATT, SNEGSKA (reference sequence). CDR3 size: 10 residues. Deletions cut 7 bases from V and 3 bases from J, with 7 bases between. Written as DNA, the CDR3 is TGCAGTGGAGCCGGCTACGAGCAGTACTTC. Translation: CSGAGYEQYF.

The chain is built from TRBV6-2 or TRBV6-3 and TRBJ2-3; the match to TRBD1 covers 10 bases. The CDR3 spans 15 residues. The germline CDR1 and CDR2 sequences are MNHEY and SVGEGT. Trimming took 2 bases from V and 6 from J; bases not matched to a gene: 5. CDR3 bases: TGTGCCAGCAGTTACCGAGGACAGGGGGTGGATACGCAGTATTTT. Encoded protein: CASSYRGQGVDTQYF.

The V gene is TRBV27, the J gene TRBJ2-2; TRBD2 agrees at 10 bases. The germline V gene encodes CDR1 MNHEY and CDR2 SMNVEV (reference sequence). This CDR3 is 17 amino acids long. The V segment lost 6 bases and the J segment 7 bases; nucleotides outside the gene matches: 14. CDR3 protein: CASRHPPTSGKLGELFF. The CDR3 region has the DNA TGTGCCAGCAGACACCCCCCCACTAGCGGGAAACTCGGGGAGCTGTTTTTT.

This chain joins TRBV14 and TRBJ2-5; D is perhaps TRBD2 (6 bases). The V end was cut by 1 base, the J end by 4 bases, with 13 bases between. Germline V gives CDR1 SGHDN, CDR2 FVKESK. The CDR3 consists of 15 residues. CDR3 bases: TGTGCCAGCAGCCAAGCCGGGAGAGGGGCAGAGACCCAGTACTTC. As protein: CASSQAGRGAETQYF.

The rearrangement joins TRBV30 to TRBJ2-3; D remains unclear. The CDR3 has 13 residues. The germline CDR1 and CDR2 sequences are GTSNPN and SVGIG (reference sequence). V lost 0 bases and J 5 bases, leaving 9 bases between the germline ends. Here the CDR3 reads CAWSVLSVDTQYF. The CDR3 DNA follows: TGTGCCTGGAGTGTACTTTCGGTAGATACGCAGTATTTT.

This clone was observed a single time. The J gene is TRBJ1-3, the V gene TRBV11-2, with a tentative D call TRBD1 (6 bases). The CDR3 is 14 amino acids. The germline V gene has CDR1 SGHAT and CDR2 FQNNGV. V lost 2 bases, J lost 1 base, and 6 bases lay in between. The CDR3 DNA sequence: TGTGCCAGCAGCTTAACAGGGTCTGGAAACACCATATATTTT. It specifies CASSLTGSGNTIYF. The full variable domain, with the rest looked up from reference TRBV11-2 and TRBJ1-3, is EAGVAQSPRYKIIEKRQSVAFWCNPISGHATLYWYQQILGQGPKLLIQFQNNGVVDDSQLPKDRFSAERLKGVDSTLKIQPAKLEDSAVYLCASSLTGSGNTIYFGEGSWLTVV.

V gene TRBV27 combines with J gene TRBJ2-1; TRBD2 agrees at 11 bases. J was trimmed by 1 base and V by 4 bases; bases with no gene match: 6. This CDR3 comprises 17 residues. Per the germline V gene, CDR1 is MNHEY and CDR2 is SMNVEV (reference sequence). The DNA of the CDR3 is TGTGCCAGCAGTTCAGTAGCGGGAGGGCCGTCCTACAATGAGCAGTTCTTC. It translates to CASSSVAGGPSYNEQFF.

The chain joins TRBV30 to TRBJ2-4; 10 bases match TRBD1. Germline lookup yields CDR1 GTSNPN and CDR2 SVGIG (reference sequence). The J segment lost 1 base and the V segment lost 1 base, leaving 4 bases of the junction unmatched. The CDR3 sequence is 16 residues long. The CDR3 DNA reads TGTGCCTGGAGTGCCGGACAGGGGGGCGCCAAAAACATTCAGTACTTC. Amino acid sequence: CAWSAGQGGAKNIQYF. The whole variable domain, remainder taken from reference TRBV30 and TRBJ2-4, is SQTIHQWPATLVQPVGSPLSLECTVEGTSNPNLYWYRQAAGRGLQLLFYSVGIGQISSEVPQNLSASRPQDRQFILSSKKLLLSDSGFYLCAWSAGQGGAKNIQYFGAGTRLSVL.

This sequence joins TRBV20-1 and TRBJ2-3; the D gene is possibly TRBD2 (6 bases). Trimming stripped 2 bases from V and 15 bases from J, with 15 bases between. The CDR3 sequence is 11 residues long. Germline assignment: CDR1 DFQATT and CDR2 SNEGSKA (reference sequence). DNA for the CDR3: TGCAGTGCTAGATTTTCTCGGCGGGGTTATTTT. It translates to CSARFSRRGYF.

Concerning this clone: This sample includes further DNA sequences coding for the same CDR3. V is TRBV30 and J is TRBJ2-7, with D possibly being TRBD1 (5 bases). V was clipped by 2 bases and J by 5 bases, with 7 bases between them. The CDR3 has 11 residues. Per germline, CDR1 GTSNPN and CDR2 SVGIG (reference sequence). The DNA for the CDR3 is TGTGCCTGGAGTCCCAGGGACGAGCAGTACTTC. Translating gives CAWSPRDEQYF.

The V and J genes are TRBV5-4 and TRBJ1-2; D is possibly TRBD1 (6 bases). Per the germline V gene, CDR1 is SGHNT and CDR2 is YYREEE (reference sequence). The CDR3 length is 15 residues. V gave up 4 bases and J gave up 0 bases, with 13 bases separating them. CDR3 loop: CASSLARTANYGYTF. The CDR3 DNA follows: TGTGCCAGCAGCCTAGCTCGGACAGCTAACTATGGCTACACCTTC. Full variable domain (outside the CDR3, taken from reference TRBV5-4 and TRBJ1-2): ETGVTQSPTHLIKTRGQQVTLRCSSQSGHNTVSWYQQALGQGPQFIFQYYREEENGRGNFPPRFSGLQFPNYSSELNVNALELDDSALYLCASSLARTANYGYTFGSGTRLTVV.

This clone was detected only a few times. V gene TRBV7-2 combines with J gene TRBJ1-2; the D gene is possibly TRBD1 (5 bases). The CDR3 loop spans 14 amino acids. V dropped 1 base and J dropped 4 bases, with 10 bases sitting between them. The germline gives CDR1 SGHTA, CDR2 FQGNSA. The CDR3 loop is CASSLVRGGYGYTF. As DNA, the CDR3 is TGTGCCAGCAGCTTAGTGAGGGGAGGCTATGGCTACACCTTC.

The V and J genes are TRBV9 and TRBJ1-2; D may be TRBD1 (6 bases). Germline CDR1 is SGDLS and CDR2 is YYNGEE. With 4 bases removed from V and 2 bases from J, the gap between germline ends came to 9 bases. The CDR3 spans 13 residues. The CDR3 region is CASSPGQNYGYTF. The CDR3 DNA is TGTGCCAGCAGCCCAGGACAGAACTATGGCTACACCTTC. Supplemented by reference TRBV9 and TRBJ1-2, the full variable domain reads DSGVTQTPKHLITATGQRVTLRCSPRSGDLSVYWYQQSLDQGLQFLIQYYNGEERAKGNILERFSAQQFPDLHSELNLSSLELGDSALYFCASSPGQNYGYTFGSGTRLTVV.

The chain uses TRBV6-5 and TRBJ1-1; TRBD1 matches at 12 bases. The junction had 4 bases not matched to a gene; V was cut back by 4 bases and J by 1 base. The CDR3 has 16 amino acids. Germline loops: CDR1 MNHEY, CDR2 SVGAGI. CDR3 sequence: CASSSGTGGGNTEAFF. In nucleotides, the CDR3 is TGTGCCAGCAGTTCCGGGACAGGGGGCGGGAACACTGAAGCTTTCTTT.